The present TCR beta chain was sequenced within a study of beta chain features in type 1 diabetes. The sequenced template was cDNA made from the entire isolated RNA. Method: immunoSEQ multiplex PCR; TCRdb's copy keeps in-frame clones and lacks some. The sample holds some 150,000 clones, under 60% seen once. Via CD45RO/CCR7/CD25/CD127/CD95/CD27, cells of the CD4+ naive, central memory, regulatory and stem cell-like memory subsets were sorted. Findings of the study overall: TCRB rearrangement may or may not be influenced by HLA type; here this remained unresolved.

This clone was seen more than once but under ten times. What it binds is not known. The CDR3 has 14 amino acids. Germline values: CDR1 SGHRS, CDR2 YFSETQ. V was pared by 3 bases and J by 3 bases, with 4 bases of the junction left unmatched. Sequencing was performed on Tregs from blood. The clonotype originates from a man aged 18 to 30 in good health. The chain is built from TRBV5-1 and TRBJ2-5; 8 nucleotides align to TRBD2. CDR3 loop: CASSSAAGEETQYF. The CDR3 region has the DNA TGCGCCAGCAGCTCCGCAGCGGGGGAAGAGACCCAGTACTTC.